The next 31 T cell receptor beta chains were all read from a single sample in a study of beta chain features in type 1 diabetes. The authors reverse transcribed all of the isolated RNA, so sequencing captured expressed TCRB transcripts. TCRdb's copy holds only in-frame clones and misses some; the assay was immunoSEQ multiplex PCR. The sample shows approximately 380,000 clones, approximately 16% of them seen only once. Sequencing was carried out using naive CD4+ T cells from blood. The source of these receptors is a woman aged 18-29 years in good health.

This clone was seen a few times. V and J are TRBV7-9 and TRBJ2-5, with 10 bases fitting TRBD1. The ends lost 5 bases at V and 5 bases at J; junction bases unmatched: 8. This CDR3 has 15 residues. CDR1 and CDR2 from the germline V gene are SEHNR and FQNEAQ (reference sequence). DNA for the CDR3: TGTGCCAGCAGCCAGGTGACAGGGGGCCTGGAGACCCAGTACTTC. It yields the protein CASSQVTGGLETQYF.

V usage is TRBV29-1 and J usage is TRBJ1-1; no definite D call. Trimming pared 5 bases from V and 0 bases from J, leaving 10 bases between. The CDR3 runs to 13 residues. Germline CDR1 is SQVTM and CDR2 is ANQGSEA. The CDR3 loop reads CSVQGLMNTEAFF. The CDR3 nucleotides are TGCAGCGTTCAAGGGCTCATGAACACTGAAGCTTTCTTT. Combining the CDR3 with reference TRBV29-1 and TRBJ1-1 gives the whole variable domain SAVISQKPSRDICQRGTSLTIQCQVDSQVTMMFWYRQQPGQSLTLIATANQGSEATYESGFVIDKFPISRPNLTFSTLTVSNMSPEDSSIYLCSVQGLMNTEAFFGQGTRLTVV.

In this sample, this clone turned up a few times. The chain carries TRBV9 and TRBJ1-2; D remains ambiguous. This CDR3 has 11 amino acids. Trimming removed 4 bases at V and 5 bases at J, with 6 bases between. The V gene's germline CDR1 is SGDLS and CDR2 YYNGEE. The CDR3 reads CASSINYGYTF. CDR3 in DNA: TGTGCCAGCAGCATCAATTATGGCTACACCTTC.

The rearrangement links TRBV30 to TRBJ1-1; no clear D. V was trimmed by 2 bases and J by 6 bases, leaving 13 bases between them. Germline CDR1 is GTSNPN and CDR2 is SVGIG (reference sequence). The CDR3 has 13 residues. The CDR3 reads CAWSYETSAEAFF. DNA for the CDR3: TGTGCCTGGAGTTATGAGACCAGCGCTGAAGCTTTCTTT.

The chain combines TRBV15 with TRBJ2-4, with D possibly TRBD2 on 6 matching bases. Germline CDR1 reads LNHNV; CDR2 reads YYDKDF (reference sequence). V lost 5 bases and J lost 9, with 14 bases in between. The CDR3 sequence is 13 residues long. CDR3: CATSGNMGGIQYF. The CDR3 DNA reads as TGTGCCACCAGCGGAAACATGGGAGGCATTCAGTACTTC.

Concerning this clone: The sample holds other DNA sequences that translate to the same CDR3. V usage is TRBV29-1 and J usage is TRBJ1-5; D is uncertain. Germline V gene sequence: CDR1 SQVTM, CDR2 ANQGSEA. The CDR3 has 12 residues. Trimming pared 7 bases from V and 2 bases from J, leaving 9 bases between. CDR3 DNA sequence: TGCAGCGCCGGTGGTGGCAATCAGCCCCAGCATTTT. It is translated as CSAGGGNQPQHF.

This clone turned up a few times. The chain joins TRBV2 to TRBJ1-5; TRBD1 might be the D (5 bases). Deletions cut 4 bases from V and 1 base from J, with 11 bases between. Germline-derived CDR1 and CDR2 are SNHLY and FYNNEI. The CDR3 has 15 amino acids. CDR3 nucleotides: TGTGCCAGCAGTGTCCAGGGATTGAGCAATCAGCCCCAGCATTTT. Its protein is CASSVQGLSNQPQHF.

The V call is TRBV4-1, the J call TRBJ2-7, with TRBD2 matching over 7 bases. The V segment lost 3 bases and the J segment 3 bases; nucleotides outside the gene matches: 2. The germline gives CDR1 MGHRA, CDR2 YSYEKL. The CDR3 spans 13 residues. The CDR3 coding sequence is TGCGCCAGCAGCCATAGGACTAGCTACGAGCAGTACTTC. This codes for CASSHRTSYEQYF.

The chain combines TRBV7-9 with TRBJ2-2, with 10 bases matching TRBD2. The V gene's germline CDR1 is SEHNR and CDR2 FQNEAQ (reference sequence). The J segment lost 5 bases and the V segment lost 4 bases, leaving 4 bases of the junction unmatched. This CDR3 has 15 residues. The CDR3 bases are TGTGCCAGCAGCTCTAGCGGGAGTGGAACCGGGGAGCTGTTTTTT. Translated: CASSSSGSGTGELFF.

A few counts support this clone. This chain uses TRBV4-3 with TRBJ2-7; TRBD2 aligns across 8 bases. Trimming took 4 bases from V and 2 from J; bases not matched to a gene: 7. The germline CDR1 and CDR2 sequences are LGHNA and YSLEER. The CDR3 runs 15 residues. CDR3 in amino acids: CASSRNSGATYEQYF. CDR3 nucleotide sequence: TGCGCCAGCAGCCGCAATAGCGGGGCGACCTACGAGCAGTACTTC.

This clone was seen more than once but under ten times. The J gene is TRBJ1-2, the V gene TRBV5-4; D is perhaps TRBD1 (5 bases). CDR1 is SGHNT, CDR2 YYREEE, per germline (reference sequence). The CDR3 covers 13 residues. With 0 bases removed from V and 7 bases from J, the gap between germline ends came to 10 bases. CDR3 bases: TGTGCCAGCAGCTTGGAGGGGATAGGTGGCTACACCTTC. Protein: CASSLEGIGGYTF.

This clone has a handful of counts. V gene TRBV25-1 combines with J gene TRBJ2-1; D not resolved. In germline, CDR1 is MGHDK, CDR2 SYGVNS. The V gene lost 2 bases and the J gene lost 0 bases, with 17 bases spanning the gap. The length of the CDR3 is 18 residues. The CDR3 spells CASSEQLTGLSSYNEQFF. CDR3 sequence (DNA): TGTGCCAGCAGTGAACAGTTGACGGGTCTCAGCTCCTACAATGAGCAGTTCTTC.

The chain joins TRBV19 to TRBJ2-7; 14 bases are shared with TRBD2. CDR3 length equals 15 residues. CDR1 is LNHDA, CDR2 SQIVND, per germline (reference sequence). Unmatched junction bases numbered 8, after V lost 8 bases and J lost 5 bases. The CDR3 region is CASGLGTSGRHEQYF. The DNA of the CDR3 is TGTGCCAGTGGCCTCGGGACTAGCGGGAGACACGAGCAGTACTTC.

The chain combines TRBV29-1 with TRBJ1-2, with a possible D match to TRBD1 (6 bases). This CDR3 region has 16 residues. V lost 0 bases and J lost 2, with 16 bases in between. Germline V CDR1 and CDR2: SQVTM, ANQGSEA. CDR3 in DNA: TGCAGCGTTGAAGATCCGGGGGGGGCGCGGAACTATGGCTACACCTTC. Residues: CSVEDPGGARNYGYTF.

This clone has more than one count but fewer than ten. In nucleotides, the CDR3 is TGTGCCAGCAGAGTTCAGGGGGCGGAAATCTACGAGCAGTACTTC. It codes for CASRVQGAEIYEQYF. This chain uses TRBV28 with TRBJ2-7; TRBD1 matches 8 bases. This CDR3 has 15 residues. V lost 6 bases to trimming and J lost 3 bases; unmatched junction nucleotides: 10. Germline V lookup: CDR1 MDHEN, CDR2 SYDVKM.

Only a few counts were recorded for this clone. This same CDR3 is encoded by further DNA sequences in the sample. This sequence joins TRBV5-1 and TRBJ2-5, with a possible D match to TRBD2 (5 bases). V was cut by 0 bases and J by 2 bases, with 8 bases left in between. The CDR3 is made up of 14 amino acids. Germline V gives CDR1 SGHRS, CDR2 YFSETQ. DNA for the CDR3: TGCGCCAGCAGCTTGGCGGGGATACAAGAGACCCAGTACTTC. Residues: CASSLAGIQETQYF. Complete variable domain (other parts from reference TRBV5-1 and TRBJ2-5): KAGVTQTPRYLIKTRGQQVTLSCSPISGHRSVSWYQQTPGQGLQFLFEYFSETQRNKGNFPGRFSGRQFSNSRSEMNVSTLELGDSALYLCASSLAGIQETQYFGPGTRLLVL.

A few counts support this clone. This chain links TRBV6-5 with TRBJ2-3; 9 bases line up with TRBD2. This CDR3 comprises 16 residues. With V trimmed by 0 bases and J by 1 base, 2 bases remained unmatched. The germline gives CDR1 MNHEY, CDR2 SVGAGI. The CDR3 sequence: CASSYSASGGTDTQYF. CDR3 DNA: TGTGCCAGCAGTTACTCGGCTAGCGGGGGCACAGATACGCAGTATTTT.

V gene TRBV30 combines with J gene TRBJ1-2, with D unresolved. Trimming pared 6 bases from V and 2 bases from J, leaving 16 bases between. The germline V gene has CDR1 GTSNPN and CDR2 SVGIG (reference sequence). The CDR3 length is 14 residues. CDR3: CACLRSGKNYGYTF. CDR3 DNA: TGTGCCTGCCTCCGCTCCGGGAAAAACTATGGCTACACCTTC.

This clone was seen only a few times. V and J are TRBV28 and TRBJ1-2; 8 bases fit TRBD1. Germline loops: CDR1 MDHEN, CDR2 SYDVKM. The CDR3 is made up of 17 amino acids. With 6 bases clipped from V and 6 bases from J, the junction kept 18 bases outside the gene matches. The CDR3 region has the DNA TGTGCCAGCAGCCCCGCCTCGGCAGGGGGCGCGGGGGATGGCTACACCTTC. Residues: CASSPASAGGAGDGYTF.

This clone was detected a few times. The chain links TRBV18 to TRBJ2-7; 11 bases map to TRBD2. V dropped 3 bases and J dropped 2; count of bases not matched to a gene: 6. This CDR3 is 16 amino acids long. From germline, CDR1 is KGHSH and CDR2 LQKENI. The CDR3 coding sequence is TGTGCCAGCTCACCCACCGGGACTAGCGGCGCCTACGAGCAGTACTTC. Protein: CASSPTGTSGAYEQYF.

This clone has more than one count but fewer than ten. The V gene is TRBV4-2, the J gene TRBJ2-7; D might be TRBD2 (6 bases). Germline V gene lookup returns CDR1 LGHNA and CDR2 YNFKEQ. Trimming cost V 0 bases and J 2 bases, with 17 bases left between them. There are 17 residues in the CDR3. CDR3 nucleotides: TGTGCCAGCAGCCAAGATGGCGGGGTACTCTCCACCTACGAGCAGTACTTC. Protein sequence: CASSQDGGVLSTYEQYF.

The V gene is TRBV19, the J gene TRBJ2-1; 11 bases map to TRBD2. V lost 3 bases, J lost 5 bases, and 6 bases stayed unmatched. This CDR3 region has 16 residues. In germline, CDR1 is LNHDA, CDR2 SQIVND (reference sequence). In nucleotides, the CDR3 is TGTGCCAGTAGTATGGCAGGGACTAGCGGCAACAATGAGCAGTTCTTC. Its protein is CASSMAGTSGNNEQFF.

This chain uses TRBV4-2 with TRBJ2-1, with D possibly matching TRBD2 (5 bases). The CDR3 totals 15 residues. Germline assignment: CDR1 LGHNA and CDR2 YNFKEQ. V was pared by 4 bases and J by 5 bases, with 15 bases between. The CDR3 loop reads CASSRAGAEDNEQFF. CDR3 coding DNA: TGTGCCAGCAGCCGGGCGGGCGCAGAGGACAATGAGCAGTTCTTC.

The V and J genes are TRBV30 and TRBJ2-3; 11 bases agree with TRBD2. The CDR3 loop spans 16 amino acids. Trimming cost V 0 bases and J 0 bases; bases outside gene matches: 2. The germline V gene encodes CDR1 GTSNPN and CDR2 SVGIG (reference sequence). The CDR3 coding sequence is TGTGCCTGGAGTGTGGGACTAGCGGTTAGCACAGATACGCAGTATTTT. As protein: CAWSVGLAVSTDTQYF.

The CDR3 sequence is CASSLAGFIVQFF. The CDR3 nucleotides are TGTGCCAGCAGCTTAGCCGGGTTTATTGTGCAGTTCTTC. The gene calls are TRBV7-9 and TRBJ2-1; no clear D gene. The germline V gene has CDR1 SEHNR and CDR2 FQNEAQ (reference sequence). V gave up 0 bases and J gave up 12 bases, with 12 bases separating them. The CDR3 is 13 amino acids.

The chain links TRBV9 to TRBJ1-2, with D hard to call. CDR1 and CDR2 from the germline V gene are SGDLS and YYNGEE. This CDR3 is 14 amino acids long. Trimming cost V 3 bases and J 3 bases, with 12 bases left between them. Here the CDR3 reads CASSARTAHYGYTF. CDR3 nucleotide sequence: TGTGCCAGCAGCGCGAGAACAGCCCACTATGGCTACACCTTC. Drawing the rest from reference TRBV9 and TRBJ1-2, the complete variable domain is DSGVTQTPKHLITATGQRVTLRCSPRSGDLSVYWYQQSLDQGLQFLIQYYNGEERAKGNILERFSAQQFPDLHSELNLSSLELGDSALYFCASSARTAHYGYTFGSGTRLTVV.

There are a few counts of this clone. The rearrangement uses TRBV30 and TRBJ2-7; 13 bases are shared with TRBD2. CDR3 size: 17 residues. The ends lost 3 bases at V and 3 bases at J; junction bases unmatched: 11. Germline CDR1 reads GTSNPN; CDR2 reads SVGIG (reference sequence). Here the CDR3 reads CAWRGLGLAGNFYEQYF. As DNA, the CDR3 is TGTGCCTGGAGGGGATTGGGACTAGCGGGGAACTTCTACGAGCAGTACTTC.

This clone occurred a few times. V and J are TRBV5-6 and TRBJ1-2; 7 bases are a match to TRBD1. The CDR3 consists of 16 residues. V shed 0 bases, J shed 4 bases, and the junction held 9 bases outside the gene matches. Germline CDR1 and CDR2: SGHDT and YYEEEE. The CDR3 reads CASSLGGQDSFYGYTF. Here the CDR3 DNA reads TGTGCCAGCAGCTTGGGTGGACAGGACTCCTTCTATGGCTACACCTTC.

For this clone: At the DNA level, this CDR3 is encoded by other sequences in the same sample as well. The chain links TRBV7-9 to TRBJ2-7, with a tentative D call TRBD2 (5 bases). The CDR3 extends over 14 amino acids. Looked up from germline, CDR1 is SEHNR and CDR2 is FQNEAQ (reference sequence). V was shortened by 5 bases and J by 3 bases, with 14 bases between the two germline ends. The CDR3 sequence is CASSLGGSGYEQYF. In DNA, the CDR3 is TGTGCCAGCAGCCTTGGCGGGTCCGGCTACGAGCAGTACTTC.

The V call is TRBV7-2, the J call TRBJ2-7; 11 positions agree with TRBD1. The V gene's germline CDR1 is SGHTA and CDR2 FQGNSA. The CDR3 is 16 residues long. Trimming at V came to 7 bases and at J to 4 bases, leaving 12 bases not matched to a gene. The CDR3 DNA sequence: TGTGCCAGCATCTTTATCAGGACAGGGGGCGAATACGAGCAGTACTTC. Translation gives CASIFIRTGGEYEQYF. Full variable domain (rest looked up from reference TRBV7-2 and TRBJ2-7): GAGVSQSPSNKVTEKGKDVELRCDPISGHTALYWYRQSLGQGLEFLIYFQGNSAPDKSGLPSDRFSAERTGGSVSTLTIQRTQQEDSAVYLCASIFIRTGGEYEQYFGPGTRLTVT.

This chain links TRBV11-2 with TRBJ1-1, with 8 bases lining up with TRBD1. The CDR3 is 15 residues long. Germline-derived CDR1 and CDR2 are SGHAT and FQNNGV. Trimming cost V 5 bases and J 0 bases; bases outside gene matches: 5. Here the CDR3 DNA reads TGTGCCAGCAGCCCAACGACAGGGGTGAACACTGAAGCTTTCTTT. Its protein is CASSPTTGVNTEAFF.